Included here is one T cell receptor beta chain sequence, with context. These data are taken from a study of blood T cell repertoires in COVID-19. Generated by immunoSEQ multiplex PCR, the TCRdb table keeps only in-frame clones and is missing some. The repertoire holds 110,000 to 150,000 clones, with 75% to 85% as singletons. The sample consisted of peripheral blood. This TCR came from a woman older than 75 with acute or convalescent COVID-19.

CDR3 DNA sequence: TGTGCCAGCAGTACGCCGGAGGCTCGAGGCACTGAAGCTTTCTTT. It yields the protein CASSTPEARGTEAFF. The genes are TRBV28 and TRBJ1-1; the D is unclear. The V gene lost 5 bases and the J gene lost 4 bases, with 17 bases spanning the gap. Germline values: CDR1 MDHEN, CDR2 SYDVKM. The CDR3 is made up of 15 amino acids.